The TCR beta chain under discussion was sequenced for a study of CD4 and CD8 cells across lung adenocarcinoma regions (dated by TCRdb to the late 2010s). With respect to the entire study: The study compared tumor centers with tumor margins to examine intratumor heterogeneity of the T cell receptor repertoire.

Patients with localized lung adenocarcinoma, a subtype of non-small cell lung cancer, were used as donors. Samples were obtained from the margins of localized lung adenocarcinomas. For TCR repertoire analysis, CD8+ T cells from tumor tissue were profiled separately from CD4+ T cells. This clonotype was counted many times. Its antigen is not yet known. Base qualities are not recorded, but no much larger clone differs from it by a single base. Measured from the cysteine to the phenylalanine, the CDR3 is 15 residues long. CDR3 DNA is the only sequence kept; it has 45 bases, read in frame from the first base. The germline V gene specifies MNHNS as CDR1 and SASEGT as CDR2. The trim is 4 bases for V and 0 bases for J, with a gap of 10 bases between the germline ends. Receptors were amplified or captured by PCR. Sequencing was carried out with a HiSeq X Ten. TCRdb reprocessing: public reads trimmed at Q25 with fastp, clones called with MiXCR, in-frame beta chains kept. When rows share a CDR3 protein, they turn into one entry using the most common DNA and genes. For this sample there are about 12,000 distinct CDR3 sequences; roughly 44% appear just once. About 29% of the sample is held by the ten biggest clonotypes.

The source is a male donor with lung adenocarcinoma. The CD4 and CD8 labels of this study may be unreliable. This chain is built from TRBV6-1 and TRBJ2-1; the D gene identity is not certain. The specimen sequenced was CD8+ T cells from the margin of a lung tumor. Explained via the paper, the cell subset or site label denotes: tumor margin region. Here the CDR3 is given as CASSGILSSYNEQFF. The DNA reads as follows: TGTGCCAGCAGTGGGATTTTGAGCTCCTACAATGAGCAGTTCTTC.